Below, 28 T cell receptor beta chains from the same sample are listed, as sequenced in a study of blood T cell repertoires in COVID-19. This table comes from immunoSEQ multiplex PCR, and its TCRdb copy is limited to in-frame clones, with some not included. The profile shows hundreds of thousands of clones, roughly 90% of them singletons. What was sequenced was peripheral blood. The receptors were gathered from a woman between 25 and 40 years old with COVID-19, enrolled during active disease.

Here the CDR3 reads CASSEWREMSNEQFF. The DNA of the CDR3 is TGTGCCAGCAGTGAGTGGCGGGAGATGAGCAATGAGCAGTTCTTC. The V gene is TRBV25-1, the J gene TRBJ2-1; 7 positions agree with TRBD2. V was pared by 3 bases and J by 6 bases, with 8 bases of the junction left unmatched. The CDR3 is made up of 15 amino acids. Germline V gene lookup returns CDR1 MGHDK and CDR2 SYGVNS.

This clone has only one observation. The rearrangement uses TRBV23-1 and TRBJ2-3; D uncertain. TRBV23-1 is classed as an ORF, of uncertain function. The CDR3 is 13 residues long. Trimming left V 0 bases short and J 6 bases short, with 7 bases between. The CDR3 protein is CASSQSLGDTQYF. The CDR3 DNA reads as TGCGCCAGCAGTCAATCCCTCGGTGATACGCAGTATTTT.

V is TRBV29-1 and J is TRBJ1-4; possibly TRBD1 for D (6 bases). The CDR3 runs to 12 residues. Germline CDR1 reads SQVTM; CDR2 reads ANQGSEA. With 4 bases removed from V and 5 bases from J, the gap between germline ends came to 8 bases. The CDR3 sequence is CSVGTENEKLFF. For the CDR3, the DNA is TGCAGCGTTGGGACAGAGAATGAAAAACTGTTTTTT.

The chain uses TRBV24-1 and TRBJ2-3; TRBD1 might be the D (6 bases). The CDR3 has 12 residues. V shed 4 bases and J shed 14 bases, with 15 bases lying between them. Germline CDR1 and CDR2: KGHDR and SFDVKD. The chain's CDR3 is CATSDSGPGVYF. In DNA form, the CDR3 reads TGTGCCACCAGTGACTCGGGACCAGGGGTGTATTTT.

V gene TRBV6-5 combines with J gene TRBJ1-2, with D perhaps TRBD1 (5 bases). The CDR3 has 11 amino acids. V lost 6 bases, J lost 5 bases, and 7 bases lay in between. Germline lookup yields CDR1 MNHEY and CDR2 SVGAGI. The CDR3: CASRTAYGYTF. The CDR3 DNA reads as TGTGCCAGCAGGACAGCTTATGGCTACACCTTC.

The chain carries TRBV6-6 and TRBJ1-5; perhaps TRBD1 as D (5 bases). The CDR3 consists of 15 residues. V was pared by 4 bases and J by 4 bases, with 14 bases between. From germline, CDR1 is MNHNY and CDR2 SVGAGI (reference sequence). The DNA of the CDR3 is TGTGCCAGCAGTTCTGGGCGACAGCGTAATCAGCCCCAGCATTTT. The encoded protein is CASSSGRQRNQPQHF.

The chain employs TRBV2 and TRBJ1-1; D remains unclear. Germline V gene data show CDR1 as SNHLY and CDR2 as FYNNEI. Trimming cost V 4 bases and J 4 bases, with 7 bases left between them. The CDR3 length is 12 residues. Here the CDR3 DNA reads TGTGCCAGCAGTGTCCTAAGCACTGAAGCTTTCTTT. It is translated as CASSVLSTEAFF.

This clone was seen a few times. The chain has TRBV19 and TRBJ1-1; the match to TRBD1 covers 7 bases. Trimming removed 3 bases from V and 1 base from J; junction bases left unmatched: 2. This CDR3 is 14 amino acids long. Germline V gene sequence: CDR1 LNHDA, CDR2 SQIVND (reference sequence). The CDR3 spells CASSMSGGNTEAFF. In DNA form, the CDR3 reads TGTGCCAGTAGTATGTCAGGGGGGAACACTGAAGCTTTCTTT. Together with reference TRBV19 and TRBJ1-1, the CDR3 gives the full variable domain: DGGITQSPKYLFRKEGQNVTLSCEQNLNHDAMYWYRQDPGQGLRLIYYSQIVNDFQKGDIAEGYSVSREKKESFPLTVTSAQKNPTAFYLCASSMSGGNTEAFFGQGTRLTVV.

The chain joins TRBV6-2 or TRBV6-3 to TRBJ2-7; possibly TRBD1 for D (5 bases). CDR1 is MNHEY and CDR2 is SVGEGT in the germline V gene. Trimming removed 2 bases from V and 5 bases from J, with 13 bases in between. The CDR3 is 14 amino acids. DNA for the CDR3: TGTGCCAGCAGTTACGGCCTAGACAGCCACGAGCAGTACGTC. Its translation is CASSYGLDSHEQYV.

As concerns this clone: The same CDR3 also results from other DNA sequences found in this sample. The chain uses TRBV5-1 and TRBJ1-2, with 12 bases lining up with TRBD1. Unmatched junction bases numbered 16, after V lost 0 bases and J lost 7 bases. The CDR3 length is 19 residues. Per germline, CDR1 SGHRS and CDR2 YFSETQ. The CDR3 spells CASSLGRPGTGGAGGGYTF. The CDR3 nucleotides read TGCGCCAGCAGCTTGGGCCGACCCGGGACAGGGGGCGCTGGGGGTGGCTACACCTTC.

The chain couples TRBV6-5 to TRBJ1-2; D might be TRBD1 (5 bases). CDR3 length: 13 amino acids. The ends were cut back, 0 bases at V and 7 bases at J, with 9 bases in the middle. Germline V CDR1 and CDR2: MNHEY, SVGAGI. The CDR3 region is CASSYSRGRGYTF. Written as DNA, the CDR3 is TGTGCCAGCAGTTACTCAAGGGGCCGTGGCTACACCTTC.

The chain links TRBV19 to TRBJ1-5; 9 bases are shared with TRBD1. The germline V gene has CDR1 LNHDA and CDR2 SQIVND (reference sequence). The trim removed 9 bases at V and 0 bases at J, leaving 27 bases unmatched. This CDR3 region has 22 residues. Here the CDR3 reads CASLSDGTGLSLGLDSNQPQHF. The CDR3 DNA follows: TGTGCCAGCCTGAGCGATGGGACAGGGTTAAGTCTCGGTCTAGATAGCAATCAGCCCCAGCATTTT.

V and J are TRBV29-1 and TRBJ1-4; 7 nucleotides line up with TRBD1. There are 13 residues in the CDR3. Germline V gene sequence: CDR1 SQVTM, CDR2 ANQGSEA. Germline trimming cut 4 bases from V and 2 bases from J; bases unmatched to any gene: 1. DNA for the CDR3: TGCAGCGTTGGGGGACAGACTAATGAAAAACTGTTTTTT. This sequence encodes CSVGGQTNEKLFF.

In its sample, this clone was seen a few times. V gene TRBV18 combines with J gene TRBJ1-1; 8 positions agree with TRBD1. V was pared by 4 bases and J by 4 bases, with 8 bases of the junction left unmatched. Germline assignment: CDR1 KGHSH and CDR2 LQKENI. This CDR3 is 15 amino acids long. CDR3 in DNA: TGTGCCAGCTCACGGACAGGGCTGGAATTCACTGAAGCTTTCTTT. Translated: CASSRTGLEFTEAFF.

This clone was found once. J is TRBJ2-1 and V is TRBV28; D uncertain. This CDR3 spans 16 amino acids. Trimming stripped 3 bases from V and 0 bases from J, with 12 bases between. Germline V gene sequence: CDR1 MDHEN, CDR2 SYDVKM. The CDR3 DNA reads as TGTGCCAGCAGTTTTCTGACACCGAGCTCCTACAATGAGCAGTTCTTC. Encoded protein: CASSFLTPSSYNEQFF.

The CDR3 is CASTPGEFPSGNTIYF. CDR3 sequence (DNA): TGTGCCAGCACCCCTGGGGAGTTTCCTTCTGGAAACACCATATATTTT. The chain recombines TRBV28 with TRBJ1-3; D is unclear. With 7 bases removed from V and 1 base from J, the gap between germline ends came to 17 bases. Germline V gene lookup returns CDR1 MDHEN and CDR2 SYDVKM. There are 16 residues in the CDR3.

J is TRBJ2-2 and V is TRBV7-2, with TRBD2 matching 9 bases. The CDR3 loop spans 18 amino acids. V was clipped by 5 bases and J by 5 bases; unmatched bases: 15. The germline gives CDR1 SGHTA, CDR2 FQGNSA. CDR3 DNA sequence: TGTGCCAGCAGCCTCAGGGTTCTTGCGGGGGGGCCTACCGGGGAGCTGTTTTTT. Protein product: CASSLRVLAGGPTGELFF.

A word on this clone: Other DNA sequences in this sample translate to the same CDR3. The gene calls are TRBV7-9 and TRBJ1-2, with D hard to call. Per the germline V gene, CDR1 is SEHNR and CDR2 is FQNEAQ (reference sequence). The CDR3 contains 14 residues. Trimming cost V 1 base and J 4 bases, with 10 bases left between them. CDR3: CASSLGRPTYGYTF. The DNA of the CDR3 is TGTGCCAGCAGCTTAGGCAGGCCCACCTATGGCTACACCTTC.

V gene TRBV10-3 combines with J gene TRBJ2-1, with TRBD2 matching 12 bases. V trimming: 8 bases; J trimming: 12 bases; junction bases outside the gene matches: 11. CDR1 is ENHRY, CDR2 SYGVKD, per germline. The CDR3 has 14 amino acids. The chain's CDR3 is CAIGASGGAYGQFF. For the CDR3, the DNA is TGTGCCATCGGAGCTAGCGGGGGGGCCTATGGGCAGTTCTTC.

This sequence joins TRBV5-4 and TRBJ1-2; tentative D call: TRBD1 (5 bases). This CDR3 is built from 13 residues. Germline-derived CDR1 and CDR2 are SGHNT and YYREEE (reference sequence). V lost 5 bases and J 1 base, leaving 9 bases between the germline ends. The CDR3, as DNA: TGTGCCAGCAGACCGGGACTTAACTATGGCTACACCTTC. Amino acid sequence: CASRPGLNYGYTF.

V gene TRBV5-4 combines with J gene TRBJ2-3; D gene uncertain. Trimming shortened V by 4 bases and J by 5 bases, and 8 bases separated the two germline ends. The length of the CDR3 is 12 residues. Germline V gives CDR1 SGHNT, CDR2 YYREEE (reference sequence). The CDR3 DNA reads TGTGCCAGCAGCGCGATTGAAGATACGCAGTATTTT. Encoded protein: CASSAIEDTQYF.

The chain links TRBV7-6 to TRBJ2-3; 10 bases match TRBD1. The length of the CDR3 is 15 residues. J was trimmed by 1 base and V by 6 bases; bases with no gene match: 4. CDR1 and CDR2 from the germline V gene are SGHVS and FNYEAQ. The CDR3 DNA reads TGTGCCAGCAGGCGGGGACAGGGGCGCACAGATACGCAGTATTTT. It encodes CASRRGQGRTDTQYF.

The CDR3 here is CASISGGSGDTGELFF. The DNA for the CDR3 is TGTGCCAGCATCTCGGGGGGAAGCGGGGACACCGGGGAGCTGTTTTTT. V and J are TRBV7-2 and TRBJ2-2; 7 bases fit TRBD2. Looked up from germline, CDR1 is SGHTA and CDR2 is FQGNSA. This CDR3 is 16 amino acids long. V was clipped by 7 bases and J by 3 bases; unmatched bases: 11.

The chain is built from TRBV5-4 and TRBJ2-7, with 11 bases matching TRBD1. The CDR3 length is 16 residues. V lost 0 bases to trimming and J lost 2 bases; unmatched junction nucleotides: 4. Germline assignment: CDR1 SGHNT and CDR2 YYREEE (reference sequence). The CDR3 sequence: CASSLAGTGGTYEQYF. CDR3 nucleotides: TGTGCCAGCAGCTTGGCCGGGACAGGGGGAACCTACGAGCAGTACTTC.

The rearrangement uses TRBV6-2 or TRBV6-3 and TRBJ2-1, with 10 bases that match TRBD2. The germline V gene has CDR1 MNHEY and CDR2 SVGEGT. V was pared by 0 bases and J by 3 bases, with 5 bases of the junction left unmatched. There are 17 residues in the CDR3. For the CDR3, the DNA is TGTGCCAGCAGTTACTCGCCTACTAGCGGGATCTACAATGAGCAGTTCTTC. Its protein is CASSYSPTSGIYNEQFF.

The chain combines TRBV4-3 with TRBJ1-5, with 7 bases fitting TRBD1. V lost 0 bases to trimming and J lost 7 bases; unmatched junction nucleotides: 6. The germline V gene encodes CDR1 LGHNA and CDR2 YSLEER. The CDR3 is 15 amino acids. The CDR3 loop reads CASSQETGSGQPQHF. In nucleotides, the CDR3 is TGCGCCAGCAGCCAAGAGACAGGGAGTGGACAGCCCCAGCATTTT.

J is TRBJ1-5 and V is TRBV5-1; TRBD1 might be the D (5 bases). The CDR3 consists of 18 residues. The V gene lost 2 bases and the J gene lost 2 bases, with 20 bases spanning the gap. Germline-derived CDR1 and CDR2 are SGHRS and YFSETQ. CDR3 nucleotides: TGCGCCAGCAGCTTTCGCAGGGACGGATGGGGGGGCAATCAGCCCCAGCATTTT. Protein: CASSFRRDGWGGNQPQHF.

V gene TRBV24-1 combines with J gene TRBJ1-5, with a possible D match to TRBD1 (6 bases). This CDR3 is 15 amino acids long. In germline, CDR1 is KGHDR, CDR2 SFDVKD. Trimming stripped 6 bases from V and 10 bases from J, with 21 bases between. The chain's CDR3 is CATSPRGAGDVPQHF. The CDR3 DNA is TGTGCCACCAGTCCACGGGGGGCAGGCGATGTTCCCCAGCATTTT.